The present T cell receptor beta chain was sequenced within a study of T cells in Graves' hyperthyroidism and ophthalmopathy. The germline V and J ends were trimmed by 0 bases and 7 bases, with 7 bases remaining between them. CDR1 is GTSNPN, CDR2 SVGIG, per germline (reference sequence). The CDR3 extends over 11 amino acids. Amplification of TCR beta CDR3 regions was performed using RNA transcripts as template. The HTBI set primed first-round TCR CDR3 RT-PCR. TCRdb reprocessed the multiplex PCR reads via MiXCR and lists one record per CDR3 protein. The sample includes about 200,000 distinct CDR3 sequences, about a sixth seen only once; the top ten take roughly 50%. This clonotype appeared a few times.

Sequenced input: blood. The TCR comes from a woman aged 45-59 years with Graves' hyperthyroidism. This chain links TRBV30 with TRBJ2-7; D is undetermined. CDR3 residues: CAWSVLKEQYF. The CDR3 nucleotides are TGTGCCTGGAGTGTACTAAAGGAGCAGTACTTC.